This TCR beta chain was obtained from a study of T cell responses to AZD1222 COVID-19 vaccine. The study, taken as a whole, reports: Samples come after the peak T cell response, not at day 14. Donor demographics were predominantly white British with a female majority; clonal diversity may be underestimated. There were vaccine-associated CD4 TCRs across spike, dominant at 160-218 and 743-854. Baseline seropositivity occurred in only a handful of AZD1222 recipients.

In germline, CDR1 is MNHEY, CDR2 SVGAGI. With 0 bases removed from V and 0 bases from J, the gap between germline ends came to 9 bases. CDR3 size: 16 residues. The protocol was immunoSEQ multiplex PCR, while the TCRdb copy is restricted to in-frame clones and leaves out a portion. The table has 100,000 to 150,000 clones, over 85% seen once. About this clone itself: Its target is not known.

The specimen was peripheral blood, collected on day 0 of AZD1222 vaccination. This TCR was sampled from an adult in good health. V usage is TRBV6-5 and J usage is TRBJ1-5; D not certain. CDR3 nucleotides: TGTGCCAGCAGTTACTCATCCTTGTATAGCAATCAGCCCCAGCATTTT. This translates into CASSYSSLYSNQPQHF.